This T cell receptor beta chain originates from a study of cytomegalovirus exposure and HLA in healthy donors (dated by TCRdb to about 2017). Study-wide context: An earlier analysis of 587 of the donors reported approximately 300 Gb of sequence data and 117 million unique TCR beta sequences obtained from about 180 million T cells. To predict cytomegalovirus infection status, the study brought together high-throughput TCR immunosequencing, statistical association of individual TCRs with disease status, and machine learning. All discovery cohort repertoires had been generated on a single sequencing platform. HLA typing included class I and class II loci at four-digit resolution. An earlier analysis of several hundred of the donors used high-throughput TCR beta sequencing to judge whether each TCR beta V gene segment behaved as functional or pseudogenic. The study aimed to test whether signatures of past pathogen exposure could be identified by cataloging public T cell receptors. In a later genetic analysis, genome-wide SNP genotypes for about three fifths of the 666 donors were used, and that subset was treated as a discovery cohort. An early release that covered several hundred HLA-typed donors contained 300 to 350 gigabases of sequencing data and around 80 million unique TCR sequences. Because of strong linkage in the cohort, roughly five DR-DQ haplotypes were treated as single units for association and clustering. The T cell repertoires of 666 subjects were profiled by immunosequencing and related to cytomegalovirus serostatus. In the later analysis, no new phenotypic data were used to find candidate immune exposures; instead, reliance was placed on TCR beta sequences and their occurrence across donors. Besides the first cohort of roughly 700 subjects, a separate validation cohort made up of about 120 different subjects was used. Among 398 genotyped donors of the cohort, an average of around 240,000 unique TCR beta nucleotide sequences were sequenced per donor, around a sixth of them non-productive. Of the approximately 370 genotyped donors, 65% to 90% were placed in the genetic ancestry cluster associated with self-reported Caucasian donors. A later analysis re-examined previously published TCR beta repertoires from 600 to 700 donors and added high-resolution HLA genotyping to investigate patterns of TCR occurrence. Typing coverage varied by locus: 629-630 donors for A, B, C, DRB1 and DQB1; approximately 560 for DQA1; around 610 for DPA1; about 450 for DPB1. Donor age, sex, ethnicity and CMV serostatus were collected together with the repertoire data.

The paper's findings and limits, for the study overall: Several of the top co-occurrence clusters appeared to be linked to parvovirus B19, influenza, CMV and Epstein-Barr virus, according to a later analysis. In the study, approximately 160 TCR beta chains were listed as associated with cytomegalovirus. Because some donors lacked HLA typing at each locus, the association tests relied only on the typed subset. This cohort had only TCR beta chains sequenced, and the lack of alpha or paired-chain data limited which features could be detected. Roughly 15 rarely observed V segments, including chromosome 9 orphons, were excluded from the earlier analysis of about 500 of the donors because counts were too low. V-gene and J-gene trimming of TCR beta chains was associated with a missense DCLRE1C variant in a later genetic analysis, and the association was replicated in an independent cohort. According to the authors, the approach could potentially be generalized to other disease states and immunological phenotypes. Some IMGT-functional V segments, including TRBV6-2 and TRBV6-3, could not be distinguished by the 87-base-pair reads and were therefore excluded. A later analysis associated about 17,000 TCR beta sequences with specific HLA alleles at a false discovery rate of 0.05. In both the original and validation cohorts, the classifier was reported to diagnose cytomegalovirus status with high specificity and sensitivity. The only immune exposure information available for the cohort was CMV serostatus. Strong co-occurrence of HLA alleles, especially DR and DQ, made assigning TCR associations to individual alleles difficult. According to a later analysis, TCR association rates differed among HLA loci, with DRB1 alleles showing the most associated TCRs and HLA-C alleles showing the fewest. In vitro tests confirmed that a few of the cytomegalovirus-associated TCR beta chains recognize cytomegalovirus antigens. According to a later genetic analysis, donors in an Asian-associated ancestry cluster had fewer N-insertions in productive TCRs than the approximately 670-donor mean. An earlier analysis of some 560 of the donors showed that most TCR beta V segments appeared in productive rearrangements either about 90% or about 30% of the time, which broadly matched IMGT annotations. A cluster of highly shared sequence variants was judged likely to represent a technical artifact of the sequencing pipeline. Correlated functional status among segregating V segments might reflect linkage disequilibrium, but an unknown experimental factor could not be ruled out. According to a later analysis, most CMV-associated TCR beta chains appeared to be HLA-restricted, and the HLA associations seemed to be driven largely by CMV exposure. A further reported finding was that TCR beta sequences accurately predicted the HLA-A and HLA-B alleles for most subjects in the first cohort. Presence/absence analyses assumed roughly uniform sequencing depth across donors, an assumption that may not hold. Most TCR sequences were observed very rarely across donors, whereas some public TCRs were present in many individuals. Compared with equally common non-associated chains, HLA-associated TCR beta chains in a later analysis were more clonally expanded and had lower generation probabilities.

V drops 8 bases and J drops 4 bases, leaving 25 bases in between. The CDR3 contains 17 residues, cysteine and phenylalanine counted. Solely the CDR3 DNA is kept, with 51 bases framed from the first base. Taken from the germline V gene (reference sequence), the CDR1 and CDR2 loops are MNHEY and SMNVEV. Turning to this clone: Its antigen is not yet known. There are no base qualities to consult, and no much larger clone falls within one base.

The method behind the library was the immunoSEQ multiplex PCR assay. A mixture of 60 forward primers for TCR Vbeta segments and 13 reverse primers for TCR Jbeta segments was used in the multiplex PCR. The CDR3 region of rearranged TCR beta genes was amplified from genomic DNA with a multiplex PCR assay. Amplified TCR beta libraries were sequenced as 87-base-pair reads on the Illumina HiSeq System. From the authors' description of their analysis: A later analysis counted some 74 million unique TCR beta chains across the 650 to 700 repertoires, and 10 million to 11 million of these chains were shared by at least two donors. Raw reads were error-corrected and collapsed into unique sequences with a nearest-neighbor algorithm that merged closely related sequences to remove PCR and sequencing errors. CDR3 sequences were aligned to IMGT reference sequences to assign V, D and J gene segments. For a sequence to be retained, a match of at least six nucleotides to both a V gene segment and a J gene segment was required. A rearrangement counted as productive if the CDR3 had no stop codons and remained in frame with V and J, and every other rearrangement counted as non-productive. Following IMGT convention, CDR3 was defined as the stretch from the second conserved V-encoded cysteine to the conserved J-encoded phenylalanine. Sequences without an unambiguous match to a single V gene segment were excluded from the earlier analysis of about 600 of the donors. An earlier analysis of several hundred of the donors classified V segments as functional when productive rearrangements were above 56.7% and as segregating when the standard deviation between donors was above 5%. A statistical classification framework was built for diagnosing cytomegalovirus status from the catalog of TCR beta chain sequences. In a later analysis, V and J genes were assigned by comparing TCR nucleotide sequences against IMGT/GENE-DB human TR gene sequences. In a later analysis, CDR3 sequences and most-parsimonious VDJ recombination scenarios were assigned using the TCRdist pipeline. In a later analysis, every TCR beta chain was defined by the combination of its CDR3 amino acid sequence and its V-gene family, and reads without a unique V-gene family were dropped. A later analysis removed several hundred highly shared, low-generation-probability nucleotide sequences to deal with suspected cross-contamination and a sequencing artifact. In a later analysis, a clonal expansion index was calculated for each public chain from normalized within-repertoire ranks of inferred template counts. In a later analysis, generation probabilities were computed using a VDJ recombination model fitted to out-of-frame rearrangements, and the results were checked against IGoR. A later analysis scored TCR-TCR, TCR-HLA and TCR-CMV co-occurrence with hypergeometric tests, applying a repertoire-size bias correction to TCR pairs. A later analysis estimated false discovery rates by permuting HLA or CMV assignments 20 times. A later analysis grouped co-occurring TCRs with DBSCAN, adding TCRdist sequence similarity when clustering within HLA-allele-positive subsets. Repertoires with fewer than 30,000 or more than 120,000 public chains, plus five repertoires with anomalous nucleotide sharing, were excluded from co-occurrence clustering. TCRdb carries this immuneACCESS record with in-frame sequences only. Its versions omit some clonotypes, under half of them owing to an unresolved V gene in the studies checked, with the rest unexplained. Clone size and the V and J calls come from that table; the DNA yielded D and trimming. The sample has around 110,000 clones on record, roughly 72% of them singletons. Clones ranked in the top ten supply roughly 8% of the sample.

The cohort comprised 670 or so healthy bone marrow donors. Cohort members were all nominally healthy when sampled, although unrecorded immune exposures were likely present. The donor tested CMV seronegative and was one of the 352 seronegative cohort members. Each donor provided a peripheral blood sample, and peripheral blood mononuclear cells were used for TCR beta sequencing. Genomic DNA extraction from the blood cell samples was performed with the Qiagen DNeasy Blood Extraction Kit. This receptor was taken from a man aged 30 to 45 in good health and CMV-seronegative. The chain couples TRBV27 to TRBJ2-3, with TRBD1 tentatively as D gene (5 bases match). The sample taken for sequencing was PBMCs. The CDR3 corresponds to CASLPYSGRAGADTQYF. The DNA reads as follows: TGTGCCAGCCTTCCATACTCGGGCAGGGCAGGCGCAGATACGCAGTATTTT.